The present TCR beta chain was sequenced within a study of T cell repertoires in cytomegalovirus infection. Study as a whole: Well-studied HLA-B-restricted epitopes and recently identified HLA-C-restricted epitopes of CMV were both used in the study. It can be stated that public TCR beta signatures indicated CMV infection as well as a matching HLA type.

Study-level points and caveats: Ex vivo, HLA-C-restricted CMV-specific TCR beta clonotypes prevailed over the rest of the response. Frequencies of public TCR beta families were cumulated, and this identified carriers of CMV plus the relevant HLA.

V was clipped by 3 bases and J by 7 bases; unmatched bases: 5. Germline CDR1 MNHEY, CDR2 SMNVEV (reference sequence). This CDR3 spans 13 amino acids. TCRdb passed the reads through MiXCR, listing each CDR3 protein once. The sample contains about 830,000 distinct CDR3 sequences, approximately 32% of which appear only once. Worth noting for this clonotype: Antigen unknown.

J is TRBJ1-1 and V is TRBV27; 7 bases align to TRBD1. This clonotype was obtained from a human donor in good health (CMV status not recorded). Some clones in this sample may be carry-over from other donors' samples. Sequencing was performed on cultured CD8+ T cells from PBMCs, taken from culture after CMV antigen stimulation. The chain's CDR3 is CASSFGQAVEAFF. The DNA of the CDR3 is TGTGCCAGCAGTTTTGGACAGGCCGTTGAAGCTTTCTTT.